The present T cell receptor beta chain was sequenced within a study of cytomegalovirus exposure and HLA in healthy donors. Study outcomes and limitations: As confirmed in vitro, a few CMV-associated chains were specific for CMV antigens. In the approximately 120 validation repertoires, a later analysis found that first-cohort TCR clusters tended to co-occur.

CDR3 length: 14 amino acids. CDR1 SQVTM and CDR2 ANQGSEA come from the germline V gene. V gave up 6 bases and J gave up 0 bases; unmatched junction bases: 5. Note on this clone: The target antigen is unknown.

The method was immunoSEQ multiplex PCR; TCRdb's version includes in-frame clones alone and lacks a portion of them. The data show around 170,000 clones, 85% seen once. The receptor was isolated from a man aged 18 to 29 in good health and CMV-seropositive. Sequenced input: PBMCs. The rearrangement links TRBV29-1 to TRBJ2-3, with 8 bases aligning to TRBD1. CDR3 in DNA: TGCAGCGTGACAGGGGCCAAGAGCACAGATACGCAGTATTTT. As protein: CSVTGAKSTDTQYF.